The T cell receptor (beta chain) described here comes from a study of T-cell memory formation after mild COVID-19. Study as a whole: Clustering of TCRs was largely donor specific. Findings and limits, study-wide: Some clones that responded were present in memory (sampled pre-infection), which suggests cross-reactive memory joined. A second wave expanding day 15 to 37 was CD4+-biased; contracting clones were balanced.

TCRdb used MiXCR to reprocess the 5' RACE reads, holding one entry per CDR3 protein. The table includes approximately 170,000 distinct CDR3 sequences, around 13% detected once. The CDR3 has 17 amino acids. Germline V gives CDR1 SGHRS, CDR2 YFSETQ. V lost 2 bases and J lost 1; bases outside the gene matches: 8. This clonotype was recorded a few times. Its antigen remains unknown. The chain recombines TRBV5-1 with TRBJ1-1; 10 bases are shared with TRBD1. The sequencing input was PBMCs or a T cell subset sorted from them (not recorded which). The sequence derives from a man aged 18-30 years who had mild COVID-19 (a few samples of this study predate the infection). Cell type and time point are not known. The CDR3 region is CASSFHRDRGWNTEAFF. Here the CDR3 DNA reads TGCGCCAGCAGCTTTCACCGGGACAGGGGTTGGAACACTGAAGCTTTCTTT.